This paragraph covers one T cell receptor beta chain sequence. Participants' own reports of clinical history determined their cohort assignment. Cohort 3 donors counted as recovered after two negative PCRs, clearance, or resolved symptoms. This specimen belongs to a study of blood T cell repertoires in COVID-19. Background on the study: PBMCs, B-cell-depleted T cells, or T cells were the source of the cDNA or gDNA that made up the material.

The junction had 9 bases not matched to a gene; V was cut back by 5 bases and J by 7 bases. This CDR3 is 16 amino acids long. The germline V gene has CDR1 MNHEY and CDR2 SMNVEV (reference sequence). Original processing notes: Scientists estimated how many nucleated cells there were by amplifying reference gene primers. Repertoires were generated with immunoSEQ multiplex PCR, while TCRdb's copy carries only in-frame clones and drops some. V and J calls and clone size are copied from that table; D and trimming were computed from the DNA. Here the sample spans about 440,000 clones, 90% being singletons.

Input material: PBMCs or T cells enriched from blood (not recorded which). This sequence originates from a young man who had recovered from COVID-19. This chain joins TRBV27 and TRBJ1-6, with 9 bases lining up with TRBD1. The CDR3 is CASSPKPGQGNSPLHF. CDR3 bases: TGTGCCAGCAGTCCAAAGCCGGGACAGGGAAATTCACCCCTCCACTTT.